These T cell receptor beta chains were read from a single sample in a study of human T cells and chemical hapten exposure. TCRdb re-derived calls from the RACE reads in MiXCR, one entry per CDR3 protein. Here the sample spans tens of thousands of distinct CDR3 sequences, 8.5% to 9% being singletons. This material consisted of whole blood, taken in connection with sensitization to the hapten diphenylcyclopropenone (DPC). The source of these receptors is a woman between 45 and 60 years old with alopecia areata. Some clones in this sample may be carry-over from other donors' samples. Each CDR3 is given with its conserved first and last residue. The D gene is left open where the match is weak. The size field is filled for only some rows; it gives once, few, many or a size class.

CDR3	DNA	V	J	size	D
CASSYWSGGDTQYF	TGTGCCAGCAGTTATTGGTCAGGGGGAGATACGCAGTATTTT	TRBV6-5	TRBJ2-3	few	TRBD1
CASSLTGPANTEAFF	TGTGCCAGCTCGCTGACAGGGCCAGCGAACACTGAAGCTTTCTTT	TRBV18	TRBJ1-1	many	TRBD1
CATSDSPAGADTQYF	TGTGCCACCAGTGATTCCCCAGCGGGGGCAGATACGCAGTATTTT	TRBV24-1	TRBJ2-3	.	TRBD2
CASSSRGMNTEAFF	TGCGCCAGCAGCTCCAGGGGGATGAACACTGAAGCTTTCTTT	TRBV5-1	TRBJ1-1	few	TRBD1
CASSLDSYNEQFF	TGTGCCAGCAGCCTAGACTCCTACAATGAGCAGTTCTTC	TRBV27	TRBJ2-1	few	.
CASSRDRAIGYTF	TGTGCCAGCAGCCGTGACAGGGCCATAGGCTACACCTTC	TRBV9	TRBJ1-2	.	TRBD1
CASTLGFTGELFF	TGTGCCAGTACCTTGGGGTTTACCGGGGAGCTGTTTTTT	TRBV19	TRBJ2-2	.	.
CASITGGHNEQFF	TGTGCCAGCATTACCGGGGGGCACAATGAGCAGTTCTTC	TRBV28	TRBJ2-1	few	.
CASSLIAYRDSDEQYF	TGTGCCAGCAGCTTGATCGCGTACCGGGACAGTGACGAGCAGTACTTC	TRBV5-5	TRBJ2-7	.	TRBD1
CASSLDIGPVNTEAFF	TGCGCCAGCAGCTTGGATATAGGACCCGTGAACACTGAAGCTTTCTTT	TRBV5-1	TRBJ1-1	many	.
CSAKKGMGQQPQHF	TGCAGTGCTAAGAAAGGGATGGGGCAGCAGCCCCAGCATTTT	TRBV20-1	TRBJ1-5	many	.